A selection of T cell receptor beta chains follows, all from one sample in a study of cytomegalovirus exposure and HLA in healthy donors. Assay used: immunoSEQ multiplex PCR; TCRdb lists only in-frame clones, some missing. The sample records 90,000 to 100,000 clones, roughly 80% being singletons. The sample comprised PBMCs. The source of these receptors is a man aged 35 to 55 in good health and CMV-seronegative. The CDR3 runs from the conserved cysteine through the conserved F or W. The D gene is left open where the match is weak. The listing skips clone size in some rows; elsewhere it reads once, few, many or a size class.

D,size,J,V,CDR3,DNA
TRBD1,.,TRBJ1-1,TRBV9,CASSVTTGAEAFF,TGTGCCAGCAGCGTCACCACAGGGGCTGAAGCTTTCTTT
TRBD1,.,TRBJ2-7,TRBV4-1,CASSVPDRVWEQYF,TGCGCCAGCAGCGTACCTGACAGGGTTTGGGAGCAGTACTTC
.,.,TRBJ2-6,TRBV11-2,CASSPGVFSGANVLTF,TGTGCCAGCAGTCCCGGGGTATTCTCTGGGGCCAACGTCCTGACTTTC
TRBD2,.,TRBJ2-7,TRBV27,CASSLSSGGRHEQYF,TGTGCCAGCAGTTTGTCGTCCGGGGGGAGGCACGAGCAGTACTTC
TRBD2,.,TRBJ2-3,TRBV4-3,CASSLSGGASDTQYF,TGCGCCAGCAGCCTTAGCGGGGGGGCATCAGATACGCAGTATTTT
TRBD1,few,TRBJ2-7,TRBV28,CASSLPWRDRSFEQYF,TGTGCCAGCAGTTTACCCTGGCGGGACAGGTCCTTCGAGCAGTACTTC
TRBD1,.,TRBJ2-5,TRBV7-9,CASNPTGGVETQYF,TGTGCCAGCAACCCGACAGGGGGGGTGGAGACCCAGTACTTC
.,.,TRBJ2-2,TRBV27,CASSPNTGELFF,TGTGCCAGCAGCCCAAACACCGGGGAGCTGTTTTTT
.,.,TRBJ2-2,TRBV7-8,CASSLLGRFSDTGELFF,TGTGCCAGCAGCTTATTGGGCCGATTTTCGGACACCGGGGAGCTGTTTTTT
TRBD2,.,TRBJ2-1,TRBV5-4,CASSKLAGVSNEQFF,TGTGCCAGCAGCAAACTAGCGGGAGTAAGTAATGAGCAGTTCTTC
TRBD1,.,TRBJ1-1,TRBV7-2,CASSSKHRGSEAFF,TGTGCCAGCAGCTCTAAGCACAGGGGAAGTGAAGCTTTCTTT
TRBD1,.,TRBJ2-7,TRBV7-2,CASSTDRASSYEQYF,TGTGCCAGCAGTACCGACAGGGCCAGCTCCTACGAGCAGTACTTC
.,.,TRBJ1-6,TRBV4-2,CASSHGGDRDSPLHF,TGTGCCAGCAGCCACGGGGGGGATAGGGATTCACCCCTCCACTTT
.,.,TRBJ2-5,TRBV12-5,CASGLSSQETQYF,TGTGCTAGTGGTTTGTCCTCCCAAGAGACCCAGTACTTC
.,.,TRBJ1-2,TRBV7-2,CASSSPRGGNYGYTF,TGTGCCAGCAGCTCCCCCCGGGGGGGCAACTATGGCTACACCTTC
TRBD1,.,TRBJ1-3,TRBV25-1,CASSDPQGAGNTIYF,TGTGCCAGCAGTGATCCCCAGGGGGCTGGAAACACCATATATTTT
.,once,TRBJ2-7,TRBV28,CASSFGRPPLEQYF,TGTGCCAGCAGTTTTGGCAGGCCCCCTCTCGAGCAGTACTTC
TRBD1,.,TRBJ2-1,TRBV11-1,CASSLMGQADNEQFF,TGTGCCAGCAGCTTAATGGGACAGGCGGACAATGAGCAGTTCTTC
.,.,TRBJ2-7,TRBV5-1,CASSSTAFSYEQYF,TGCGCCAGCAGCTCTACAGCCTTTTCCTACGAGCAGTACTTC
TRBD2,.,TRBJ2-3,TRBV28,CASSPPPSGNTDTQYF,TGTGCCAGCAGTCCCCCCCCTAGCGGGAACACAGATACGCAGTATTTT
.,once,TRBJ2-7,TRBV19,CASSIAGETSYEQYF,TGTGCCAGTAGTATAGCGGGGGAGACCTCCTACGAGCAGTACTTC
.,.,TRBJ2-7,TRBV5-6,CASNLGGTADYEQYF,TGTGCCAGCAACCTTGGGGGGACAGCCGACTACGAGCAGTACTTC
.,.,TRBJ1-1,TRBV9,CASSPTGGDMNTEAFF,TGTGCCAGCAGCCCCACAGGTGGGGATATGAACACTGAAGCTTTCTTT
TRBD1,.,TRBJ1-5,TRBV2,CASSAQGAYQPQHF,TGTGCCAGCAGTGCACAGGGGGCTTATCAGCCCCAGCATTTT
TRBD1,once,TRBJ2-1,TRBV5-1,CASGGAKGTGVPNEQFF,TGCGCCAGCGGAGGGGCGAAAGGGACAGGGGTCCCCAATGAGCAGTTCTTC
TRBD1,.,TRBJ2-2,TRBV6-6,CASSYGTGWATGELFF,TGTGCCAGCAGTTACGGGACAGGGTGGGCGACCGGGGAGCTGTTTTTT
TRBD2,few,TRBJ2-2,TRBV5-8,CASITSAGVATGELFF,TGTGCCAGCATCACCTCAGCGGGAGTGGCCACCGGGGAGCTGTTTTTT
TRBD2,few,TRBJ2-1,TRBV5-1,CASSPGLAGGSSYNEQFF,TGCGCCAGCAGCCCAGGACTAGCGGGGGGTAGCTCCTACAATGAGCAGTTCTTC
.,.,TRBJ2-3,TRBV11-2,CASSPRYGGAADTQYF,TGTGCCAGCAGCCCCCGATATGGCGGGGCGGCAGATACGCAGTATTTT
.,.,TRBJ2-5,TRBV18,CASSPMQLQETQYF,TGTGCCAGCTCACCGATGCAGTTACAAGAGACCCAGTACTTC
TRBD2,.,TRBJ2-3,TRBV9,CASSVQAGGLTDTQYF,TGTGCCAGCAGCGTACAAGCGGGGGGGCTCACAGATACGCAGTATTTT
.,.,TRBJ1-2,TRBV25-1,CASSEWGPGGYTF,TGTGCCAGCAGTGAATGGGGGCCAGGGGGCTACACCTTC
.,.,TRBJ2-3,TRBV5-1,CASSFGQSTDTQYF,TGCGCCAGCAGCTTTGGACAGAGCACAGATACGCAGTATTTT
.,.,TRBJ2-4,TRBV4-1,CASSQELGIQYF,TGCGCCAGCAGCCAAGAGCTAGGCATTCAGTACTTC
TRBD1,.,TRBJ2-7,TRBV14,CASSQDRAREQYF,TGTGCCAGCAGCCAGGACAGGGCTCGCGAGCAGTACTTC
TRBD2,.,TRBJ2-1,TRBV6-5,CASSLTTRAGQFF,TGTGCCAGCAGCCTAACGACTCGAGCGGGACAGTTCTTC
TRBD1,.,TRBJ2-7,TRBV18,CASSTKHRDSSYEQYF,TGTGCCAGCTCAACAAAGCACCGGGACAGCTCCTACGAGCAGTACTTC
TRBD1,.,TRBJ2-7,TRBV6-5,CASGDRDPPYEQYF,TGTGCCAGCGGGGACAGGGATCCTCCCTACGAGCAGTACTTC
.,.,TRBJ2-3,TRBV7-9,CASSPTGSGTTDTQYF,TGTGCCAGCAGCCCAACAGGGTCAGGGACAACAGATACGCAGTATTTT
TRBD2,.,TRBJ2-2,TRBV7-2,CASSSVAGAGELFF,TGTGCCAGCAGCTCCGTAGCGGGGGCCGGGGAGCTGTTTTTT
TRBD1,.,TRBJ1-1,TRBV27,CASSSDRTGSNTEAFF,TGTGCCAGCAGTTCAGATCGGACAGGCTCGAACACTGAAGCTTTCTTT
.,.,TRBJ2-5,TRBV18,CASSPGRGETQYF,TGTGCCAGCTCACCAGGACGAGGGGAGACCCAGTACTTC